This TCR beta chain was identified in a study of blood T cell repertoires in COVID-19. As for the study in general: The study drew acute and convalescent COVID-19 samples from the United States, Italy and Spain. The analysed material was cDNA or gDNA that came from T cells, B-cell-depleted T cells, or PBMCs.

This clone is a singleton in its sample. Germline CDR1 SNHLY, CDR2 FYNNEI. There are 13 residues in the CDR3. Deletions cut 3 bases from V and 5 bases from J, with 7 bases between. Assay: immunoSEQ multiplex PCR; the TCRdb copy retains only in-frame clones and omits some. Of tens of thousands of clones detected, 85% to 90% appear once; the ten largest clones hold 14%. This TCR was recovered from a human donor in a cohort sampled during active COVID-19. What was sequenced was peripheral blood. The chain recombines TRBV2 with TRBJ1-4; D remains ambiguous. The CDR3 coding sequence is TGTGCCAGCAGTGATTTGCTAAATGAAAAACTGTTTTTT. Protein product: CASSDLLNEKLFF.